The rows below give T cell receptor beta chains drawn from one sample of a study of blood T cells in healthy people across ages. TCRdb reanalysed the 5' RACE reads using MiXCR and keeps one entry per CDR3 protein. This sample has 1.5 million to 2 million distinct CDR3 sequences, with about 50% found just once. The specimen sequenced was blood. The receptors originated from a woman in her forties in good health. Each CDR3 is given with its conserved first and last residue. D genes are given only for firm matches. Clone size appears in some rows only: once, few, many, or a class for an expanded clone.

V	size	J	D	CDR3	DNA
TRBV4-3	.	TRBJ2-3	.	CASSQTGPMDTQYF	TGCGCCAGCAGCCAAACAGGACCCATGGATACGCAGTATTTT
TRBV7-2	.	TRBJ1-2	.	CASSLESANYGYTF	TGTGCCAGCAGCTTAGAGTCAGCCAACTATGGCTACACCTTC
TRBV5-1	many	TRBJ1-1	.	CASSFSRDMNTEAFF	TGCGCCAGCAGCTTCTCCAGGGATATGAACACTGAAGCTTTCTTT
TRBV6-6	.	TRBJ2-1	.	CASSYTAFPSYNEQFF	TGTGCCAGCAGTTACACCGCGTTCCCCTCCTACAATGAGCAGTTCTTC
TRBV5-1	.	TRBJ2-5	TRBD2	CASSSGLAGGNQETQYF	TGCGCCAGCAGCTCAGGACTAGCGGGGGGGAACCAAGAGACCCAGTACTTC
TRBV28	.	TRBJ2-7	.	CASSLVQGDEQYF	TGTGCCAGCAGCCTTGTACAGGGAGACGAGCAGTACTTC
TRBV4-1	.	TRBJ2-1	.	CASSQDRSDSYNEQFF	TGCGCCAGCAGCCAAGATAGGTCGGACTCCTACAATGAGCAGTTCTTC
TRBV28	.	TRBJ2-1	.	CASRLLPGEQFF	TGTGCCAGCAGGCTCCTCCCAGGGGAGCAGTTCTTC
TRBV29-1	.	TRBJ1-2	.	CSVEDAYGYTF	TGCAGCGTTGAGGACGCCTATGGCTACACCTTC
TRBV28	many	TRBJ2-5	.	CASSPAGRETQYF	TGTGCCAGCAGCCCAGCAGGGAGGGAGACCCAGTACTTC
TRBV7-9	.	TRBJ2-1	TRBD1	CASSYSGTGRTEQFF	TGTGCCAGCAGCTACTCCGGGACAGGGCGCACTGAGCAGTTCTTC
TRBV27	few	TRBJ2-1	.	CASRPDRRSYNEQFF	TGTGCCAGCAGGCCAGACAGGCGATCCTACAATGAGCAGTTCTTC
TRBV20-1	few	TRBJ1-4	TRBD1	CSAREGQGVEKLFF	TGCAGTGCTAGAGAGGGCCAGGGGGTAGAAAAACTGTTTTTT
TRBV28	.	TRBJ2-7	TRBD2	CASSPGGGHIYEQYF	TGTGCCAGCAGCCCCGGGGGGGGCCACATTTACGAGCAGTACTTC
TRBV18	few	TRBJ2-7	.	CASSPPLVFKYEQYF	TGTGCCAGCTCACCACCGTTAGTTTTTAAATACGAGCAGTACTTC
TRBV6-5	.	TRBJ2-7	TRBD2	CASSQPGGLYEQYF	TGTGCCAGCAGTCAGCCGGGGGGGCTCTACGAGCAGTACTTC
TRBV12-3/TRBV12-4	.	TRBJ1-5	.	CASRGTRGDQPQHF	TGTGCCAGCAGGGGGACACGGGGGGATCAGCCCCAGCATTTT
TRBV11-2	.	TRBJ2-5	TRBD2	CASSYTSGGFSGTQYF	TGTGCCAGCAGCTATACTAGCGGGGGATTTTCGGGGACCCAGTACTTC
TRBV27	.	TRBJ1-2	.	CASSPLGVGYGYTF	TGTGCCAGCAGTCCTCTCGGGGTGGGGTATGGCTACACCTTC
TRBV19	.	TRBJ2-7	TRBD1	CASRQDRVGSYEQYF	TGTGCCAGTAGACAAGACAGGGTGGGGTCCTACGAGCAGTACTTC
TRBV7-9	.	TRBJ1-1	.	CASRAPPDTEAFF	TGTGCCAGCAGGGCCCCCCCAGACACTGAAGCTTTCTTT
TRBV28	few	TRBJ1-2	.	CASSYTLGYGYTF	TGTGCCAGCAGTTACACTCTTGGGTATGGCTACACCTTC
TRBV7-9	few	TRBJ2-5	.	CASSPQGRRETQYF	TGTGCCAGCAGTCCACAGGGGAGGAGGGAGACCCAGTACTTC
TRBV7-2	.	TRBJ2-7	TRBD1	CASSAGTANYEQYF	TGTGCCAGCAGCGCAGGGACAGCCAACTACGAGCAGTACTTC
TRBV19	.	TRBJ2-1	.	CASQLGGSNNEQFF	TGTGCCAGTCAGCTGGGTGGGTCCAACAATGAGCAGTTCTTC
TRBV7-9	.	TRBJ2-5	.	CASSPSGVHKGTQYF	TGTGCCAGCAGCCCCTCGGGGGTACACAAAGGGACCCAGTACTTC
TRBV6-2/TRBV6-3	.	TRBJ1-2	.	CASSYRIAEANYGYTF	TGTGCCAGCAGTTACCGGATCGCCGAGGCTAACTATGGCTACACCTTC
TRBV20-1	.	TRBJ2-1	TRBD1	CSGDSFNEQFF	TGCAGTGGGGACAGCTTCAATGAGCAGTTCTTC
TRBV6-1	.	TRBJ2-7	TRBD1	CASSPREGGLSYEQYF	TGTGCCAGCAGTCCCCGGGAAGGGGGCCTGTCCTACGAGCAGTACTTC
TRBV6-2/TRBV6-3	.	TRBJ2-1	TRBD2	CASSYYRLAGYSSYNEQFF	TGTGCCAGCAGTTACTACCGACTAGCGGGATACAGCTCCTACAATGAGCAGTTCTTC
TRBV7-2	few	TRBJ2-3	TRBD2	CASSPQGGWVDTQYF	TGTGCCAGCAGCCCCCAGGGAGGGTGGGTAGATACGCAGTATTTT
TRBV9	.	TRBJ1-6	TRBD1	CASQGQGAISPLHF	TGTGCCAGCCAAGGACAGGGGGCGATTTCACCCCTCCACTTT
TRBV7-6	.	TRBJ2-7	TRBD2	CASSSERGGYEQYF	TGTGCCAGCAGCTCCGAGCGGGGGGGATACGAGCAGTACTTC
TRBV20-1	.	TRBJ2-1	.	CSASRQVVEQFF	TGCAGTGCTTCCAGACAGGTCGTTGAGCAGTTCTTC
TRBV6-1	.	TRBJ2-3	.	CASSEPLTWTQYF	TGTGCCAGCAGTGAACCATTGACGTGGACGCAGTATTTT
TRBV4-3	few	TRBJ2-3	.	CASSTSGASSTDTQYF	TGCGCCAGCAGCACCTCCGGGGCTTCTAGCACAGATACGCAGTATTTT
TRBV9	.	TRBJ2-1	.	CANSHSLHEQFF	TGTGCCAACAGCCATAGCCTCCATGAGCAGTTCTTC
TRBV21-1	few	TRBJ2-5	.	CASSPTKRTVTQETQYF	TGTGCCAGCAGCCCGACGAAACGGACCGTGACTCAAGAGACCCAGTACTTC
TRBV2	few	TRBJ2-7	TRBD2	CASSSGVHSYEQYF	TGTGCCAGCAGTAGCGGGGTCCACTCCTACGAGCAGTACTTC
TRBV12-3/TRBV12-4	.	TRBJ1-2	.	CASSPPSRGGYTF	TGTGCCAGCAGTCCCCCCTCACGGGGAGGCTACACCTTC
TRBV7-9	few	TRBJ2-7	.	CASTVARSSYEQYF	TGTGCCAGCACGGTGGCACGGAGCTCCTACGAGCAGTACTTC
TRBV7-2	.	TRBJ2-5	.	CASSAVLGPQETQYF	TGTGCCAGCTCCGCGGTCCTTGGCCCCCAAGAGACCCAGTACTTC
TRBV20-1	.	TRBJ2-5	TRBD1	CSSRDSRYQETQYF	TGCAGTAGCCGGGACAGCCGGTACCAAGAGACCCAGTACTTC
TRBV6-1	once	TRBJ2-2	.	CASSALTPGTGELFF	TGTGCCAGCAGTGCCCTAACCCCCGGGACCGGGGAGCTGTTTTTT
TRBV13	few	TRBJ2-3	.	CASSLVQLDAQYF	TGTGCCAGCAGCTTAGTACAATTAGATGCGCAGTATTTT
TRBV13	few	TRBJ2-1	.	CASSFQGLTLYNEQFF	TGTGCCAGCAGTTTCCAGGGGCTCACCCTCTACAATGAGCAGTTCTTC
TRBV24-1	.	TRBJ2-7	.	CATSDLFSNEQYF	TGTGCCACCAGTGATTTGTTTTCCAATGAGCAGTACTTC